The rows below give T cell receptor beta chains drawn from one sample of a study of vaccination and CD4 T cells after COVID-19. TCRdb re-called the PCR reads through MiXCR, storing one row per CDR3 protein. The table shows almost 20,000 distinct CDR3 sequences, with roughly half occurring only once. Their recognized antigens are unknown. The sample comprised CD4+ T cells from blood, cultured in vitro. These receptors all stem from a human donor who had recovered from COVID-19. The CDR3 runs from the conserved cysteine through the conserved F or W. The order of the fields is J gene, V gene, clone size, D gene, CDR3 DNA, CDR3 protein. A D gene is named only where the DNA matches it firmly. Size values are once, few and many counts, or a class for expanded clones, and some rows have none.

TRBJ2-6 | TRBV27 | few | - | TGTGCCAGCAGTTTCCATATTTCTGGGGCCAACGTCCTGACTTTC | CASSFHISGANVLTF
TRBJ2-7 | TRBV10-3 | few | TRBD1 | TGTGCCATCAGTGAGTCCGAGACAGGGATACAGTACTTC | CAISESETGIQYF
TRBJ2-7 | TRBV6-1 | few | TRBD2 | TGTGCCAGCAAGGGGACTAGCGGGGGATTCTCCTACGAGCAGTACTTC | CASKGTSGGFSYEQYF
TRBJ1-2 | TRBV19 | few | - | TGTGCCAGTAGTATCCTCCAGGCTCGGAATGGCTACACCTTC | CASSILQARNGYTF
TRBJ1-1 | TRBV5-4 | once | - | TGTGCCAGCAGCCTTTCGTGGGCTCTCGGTGAAGCTTTCTTT | CASSLSWALGEAFF
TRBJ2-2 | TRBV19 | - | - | TGTGCCAGTAGTATGCTCTTACAGGTGAACACCGGGGAGCTGTTTTTT | CASSMLLQVNTGELFF
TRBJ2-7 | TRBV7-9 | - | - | TGTGCCAGCAGCTTAACCTCCGGGGCCTCCTACGAGCAGTACTTC | CASSLTSGASYEQYF
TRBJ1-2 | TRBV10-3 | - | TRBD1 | TGTGCCATCAGGGGGGCGGAAGACAGGGCCTATGGCTACACCTTC | CAIRGAEDRAYGYTF
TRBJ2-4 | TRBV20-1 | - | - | TGCAGTGCTAGCTCCCTACGAAATGGTTTAGCCAAAAACATTCAGTACTTC | CSASSLRNGLAKNIQYF
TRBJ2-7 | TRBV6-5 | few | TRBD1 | TGTGCCAGCAGTTCCCCCGCACAGGGGGCCTACGAGCAGTACTTC | CASSSPAQGAYEQYF
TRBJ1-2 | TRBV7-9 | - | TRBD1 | TGTGCCAGCAGCCCGCGGACAGGGGGCGGGGGCTACACCTTC | CASSPRTGGGGYTF
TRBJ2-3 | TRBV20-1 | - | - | TGCAGTGCTTCCACAAGCACAGATACGCAGTATTTT | CSASTSTDTQYF
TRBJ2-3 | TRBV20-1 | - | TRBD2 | TGCAGTGCACGGACTAGCGGGGGCACAGATACGCAGTATTTT | CSARTSGGTDTQYF
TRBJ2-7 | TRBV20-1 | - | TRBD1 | TGCAGTGCTAGAGGGGACAGGGGCCCCTACGAGCAGTACTTC | CSARGDRGPYEQYF
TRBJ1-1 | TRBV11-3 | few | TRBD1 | TGTGCCAGCAGGCCGGGACAGGGGAACACTGAAGCTTTCTTT | CASRPGQGNTEAFF
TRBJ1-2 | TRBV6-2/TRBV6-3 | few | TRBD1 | TGTGCCAGCTCACAGGGGGCGCGTGGCTACACCTTC | CASSQGARGYTF